This TCR beta chain was sequenced during a study of blood T cell repertoires in COVID-19. Whole-study context: Samples representing acute and convalescent COVID-19 were sourced from the United States, Italy and Spain.

Germline CDR1 is SNHLY and CDR2 is FYNNEI. Trimming left V 7 bases short and J 3 bases short, with 12 bases between. The CDR3 is made up of 14 amino acids. This clone was counted a single time. Per the original data handling: Reference gene primer amplification in the assay estimated nucleated cell counts. Assay: immunoSEQ multiplex PCR; the TCRdb copy retains only in-frame clones and omits some. The DNA was the basis for D and trimming; V, J and clone size are from that table. The sample records around 250,000 clones, about 86% being singletons. The J gene is TRBJ2-2, the V gene TRBV2; tentatively, D is TRBD1 (6 bases). Sequenced material: peripheral blood. The sequence was collected from an elderly man with acute or convalescent COVID-19. The CDR3 region is CASMTGPDTGELFF. The CDR3 DNA sequence: TGTGCCAGCATGACAGGTCCGGACACCGGGGAGCTGTTTTTT.